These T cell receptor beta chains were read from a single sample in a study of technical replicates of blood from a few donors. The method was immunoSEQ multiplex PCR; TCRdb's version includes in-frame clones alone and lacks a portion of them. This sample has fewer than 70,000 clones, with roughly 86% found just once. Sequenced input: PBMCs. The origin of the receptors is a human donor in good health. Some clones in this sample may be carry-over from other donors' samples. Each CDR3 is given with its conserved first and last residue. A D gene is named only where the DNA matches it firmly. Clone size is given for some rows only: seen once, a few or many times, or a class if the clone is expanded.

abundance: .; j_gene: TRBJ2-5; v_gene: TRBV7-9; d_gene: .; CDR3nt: TGTGCCAGCAGCTTAGGACTAGGGCTAGAGACCCAGTACTTC; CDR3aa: CASSLGLGLETQYF
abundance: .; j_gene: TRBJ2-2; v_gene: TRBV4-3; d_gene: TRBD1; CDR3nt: TGCGCCAGCAGCCAATACCTTCCAGGGGGCGGAACAGGCGGGGAGCTGTTTTTT; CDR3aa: CASSQYLPGGGTGGELFF
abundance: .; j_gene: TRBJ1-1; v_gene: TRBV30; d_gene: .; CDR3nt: TGTGCCTGGAGCAAATCGAACGGGGCTGAAGCTTTCTTT; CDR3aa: CAWSKSNGAEAFF
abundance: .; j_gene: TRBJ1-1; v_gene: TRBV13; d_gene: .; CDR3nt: TGTGCCAGCAGCTTACTGGACAGTATATTCTACACTGAAGCTTTCTTT; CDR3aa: CASSLLDSIFYTEAFF
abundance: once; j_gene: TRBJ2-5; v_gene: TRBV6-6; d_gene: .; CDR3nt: TGTGCCAGCAGTTTACAGAAAGAGACCCAGTACTTC; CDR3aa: CASSLQKETQYF
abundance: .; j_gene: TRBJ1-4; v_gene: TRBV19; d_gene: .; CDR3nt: TGTGCCAGTAGTCCTAGGACAGTGGGAAATGAAAAACTGTTTTTT; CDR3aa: CASSPRTVGNEKLFF
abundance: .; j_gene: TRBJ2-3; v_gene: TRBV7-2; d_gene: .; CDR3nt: TGTGCCAGCAGCTCCTCGACACTGAGCACAGATACGCAGTATTTT; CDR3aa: CASSSSTLSTDTQYF
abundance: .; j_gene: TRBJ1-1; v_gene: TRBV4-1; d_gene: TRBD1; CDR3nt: TGCGCCAGCAGCTCCAGCCGACAGGGCGGACAACGGACTGAAGCTTTCTTT; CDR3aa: CASSSSRQGGQRTEAFF
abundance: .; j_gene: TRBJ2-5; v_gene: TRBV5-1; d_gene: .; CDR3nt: TGCGCCAGCAGCTTGTCGGAGCGTCGGCTAAAAGAGAGACAGTACTTC; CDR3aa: CASSLSERRLKERQYF
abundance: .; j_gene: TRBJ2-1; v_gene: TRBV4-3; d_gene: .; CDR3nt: TGCGCCAGCAGCGCGGTTGGACTAGAGCAGTTCTTC; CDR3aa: CASSAVGLEQFF
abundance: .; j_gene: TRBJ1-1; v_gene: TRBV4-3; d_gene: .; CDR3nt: TGCGCCAGCAGCCACTTGGGGGGGGCTGAAGCTTTCTTT; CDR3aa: CASSHLGGAEAFF
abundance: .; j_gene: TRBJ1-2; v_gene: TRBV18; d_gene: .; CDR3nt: TGTGCCAGCTCACGTTCCGACACCTATGGCTACACCTTC; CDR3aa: CASSRSDTYGYTF
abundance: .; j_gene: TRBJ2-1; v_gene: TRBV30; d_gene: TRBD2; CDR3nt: TGTGCCTGGGGGGGAACTAGCGGGAGTAATGAGCAGTTCTTC; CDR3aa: CAWGGTSGSNEQFF
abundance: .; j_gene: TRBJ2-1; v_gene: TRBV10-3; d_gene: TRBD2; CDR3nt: TGTGCCATCCCCCTGACTAGCGGGGGGCCAGGTCTGTCCTACAATGAGCAGTTCTTC; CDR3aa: CAIPLTSGGPGLSYNEQFF
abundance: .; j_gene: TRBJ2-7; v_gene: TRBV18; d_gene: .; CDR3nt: TGTGCCAGCTCACCTGGGACACTGTCCCACGAGCAGTACTTC; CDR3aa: CASSPGTLSHEQYF
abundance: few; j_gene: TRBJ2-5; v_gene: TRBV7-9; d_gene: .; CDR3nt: TGTGCCAGCAGACAAGGAGCCGGGGAGACCCAGTACTTC; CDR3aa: CASRQGAGETQYF
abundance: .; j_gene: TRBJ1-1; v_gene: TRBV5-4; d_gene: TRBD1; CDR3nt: TGTGCCAGCAGCTTGGGCACAGGGGGGAACACTGAAGCTTTCTTT; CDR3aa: CASSLGTGGNTEAFF
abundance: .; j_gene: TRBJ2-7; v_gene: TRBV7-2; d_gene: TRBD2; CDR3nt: TGTGCCAGCAGCTTAGTCGGCGGGAGCCGCTACGAGCAGTACTTC; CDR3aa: CASSLVGGSRYEQYF
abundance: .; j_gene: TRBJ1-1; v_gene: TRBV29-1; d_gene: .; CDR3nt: TGCAGCGTATTAAGCGACAGGAACACTGAAGCTTTCTTT; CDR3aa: CSVLSDRNTEAFF
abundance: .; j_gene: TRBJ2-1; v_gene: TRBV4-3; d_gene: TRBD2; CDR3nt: TGCGCCAGCAGCCAAGAACCTAGCGGGGGCAATGAGCAGTTCTTC; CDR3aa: CASSQEPSGGNEQFF
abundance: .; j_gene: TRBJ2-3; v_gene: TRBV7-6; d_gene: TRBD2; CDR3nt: TGTGCCAGCAGCTTAGGCCTAGCGGGGCCCATCACAGATACGCAGTATTTT; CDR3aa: CASSLGLAGPITDTQYF
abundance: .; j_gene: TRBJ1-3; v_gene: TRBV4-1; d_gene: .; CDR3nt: TGCGCCAGCAGCCAATTTACAGGGTCTGGAAACACCATATATTTT; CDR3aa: CASSQFTGSGNTIYF
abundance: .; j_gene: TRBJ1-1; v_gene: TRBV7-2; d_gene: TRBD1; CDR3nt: TGTGCCAGCAGCGCCTCTTCACAGGGGGCCTATGAAGCTTTCTTT; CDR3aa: CASSASSQGAYEAFF
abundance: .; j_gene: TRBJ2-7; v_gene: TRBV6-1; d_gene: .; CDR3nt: TGTGCCAGCAGTGACTCCAGGGCCTCCTACGAGCAGTACTTC; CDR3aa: CASSDSRASYEQYF